This is a list of T cell receptor beta chains from one sample in a study of cytomegalovirus exposure and HLA in healthy donors. Some clones are missing from TCRdb's copy, which holds only in-frame ones; the method was immunoSEQ multiplex PCR. This sample has roughly 120,000 clones, with roughly 84% found just once. Sequenced input: PBMCs. The receptor set was obtained from a man aged 25 to 40 in good health and CMV-seropositive. Both conserved end residues are part of each CDR3. Fields, in order: D gene, J gene, clone size, V gene, CDR3 protein, CDR3 DNA. The D gene is left open where the match is weak. Part of the rows lack a size; the others show once, few, many or a class for expanded clones.

- | TRBJ1-1 | - | TRBV5-4 | CASSSTRGGGLNTEAFF | TGTGCCAGCAGCTCTACGAGGGGGGGCGGACTGAACACTGAAGCTTTCTTT
TRBD2 | TRBJ2-3 | - | TRBV7-3 | CASSLGLAGGTDTQYF | TGTGCCAGCAGCTTGGGACTAGCGGGGGGCACAGATACGCAGTATTTT
- | TRBJ1-1 | few | TRBV19 | CASSISGQGGTEAFF | TGTGCCAGTAGTATATCCGGCCAGGGTGGCACTGAAGCTTTCTTT
TRBD1 | TRBJ1-5 | few | TRBV4-1 | CASSQGTGENQPQHF | TGCGCCAGCAGCCAGGGGACAGGGGAAAATCAGCCCCAGCATTTT
- | TRBJ1-2 | - | TRBV10-3 | CAISESTEFGYTF | TGTGCCATCAGTGAGTCGACAGAGTTTGGCTACACCTTC
TRBD1 | TRBJ2-1 | - | TRBV11-3 | CASSLGRQGNEQFF | TGTGCCAGCAGCTTAGGGAGACAGGGCAATGAGCAGTTCTTC
TRBD1 | TRBJ1-4 | few | TRBV19 | CASSIGGQEHEKLFF | TGTGCCAGTAGTATCGGGGGACAGGAACATGAAAAACTGTTTTTT
- | TRBJ2-7 | - | TRBV5-1 | CASSSSSQGYEQYF | TGCGCCAGCAGCTCCTCAAGTCAGGGTTACGAGCAGTACTTC
- | TRBJ1-3 | few | TRBV7-9 | CASSLAGGNGNTIYF | TGTGCCAGCAGCTTAGCTGGGGGGAATGGAAACACCATATATTTT
TRBD2 | TRBJ2-4 | many | TRBV7-8 | CASSLAEAGGSKNIQYF | TGTGCCAGCAGCTTAGCAGAAGCGGGGGGATCCAAAAACATTCAGTACTTC
- | TRBJ2-3 | - | TRBV9 | CASSVEGGSTDTQYF | TGTGCCAGCAGCGTAGAAGGCGGCTCCACAGATACGCAGTATTTT
TRBD1 | TRBJ2-1 | - | TRBV30 | CAWGTGSMNEQFF | TGTGCCTGGGGGACAGGGTCTATGAATGAGCAGTTCTTC
- | TRBJ2-1 | few | TRBV7-9 | CASSLGTFTYNEQFF | TGTGCCAGCAGCTTAGGGACTTTCACATACAATGAGCAGTTCTTC
- | TRBJ2-7 | - | TRBV6-5 | CASSYRGFYEQYF | TGTGCCAGCAGTTACCGGGGGTTCTACGAGCAGTACTTC
TRBD1 | TRBJ2-1 | - | TRBV9 | CASSALPPGTGGGNEQFF | TGTGCCAGCAGCGCCCTTCCCCCCGGGACAGGGGGCGGGAATGAGCAGTTCTTC
TRBD2 | TRBJ2-3 | - | TRBV5-4 | CASSLGLAGGRPDTQYF | TGTGCCAGCAGCTTAGGCCTAGCGGGGGGGCGCCCAGATACGCAGTATTTT
TRBD1 | TRBJ1-2 | - | TRBV19 | CASSISGQVVIYGYTF | TGTGCCAGTAGTATATCAGGACAGGTGGTGATTTATGGCTACACCTTC
- | TRBJ1-3 | once | TRBV6-1 | CASSDAGEGNTIYF | TGTGCCAGCAGTGACGCAGGGGAAGGAAACACCATATATTTT
TRBD1 | TRBJ1-2 | - | TRBV10-2 | CASSGQGARGYTF | TGCGCCAGCAGTGGACAGGGGGCTCGTGGCTACACCTTC
- | TRBJ1-3 | - | TRBV29-1 | CSASGGNTIYF | TGCAGCGCGTCAGGGGGAAACACCATATATTTT
TRBD2 | TRBJ2-7 | - | TRBV6-1 | CASSEERGGVYYEQYF | TGTGCCAGCAGTGAAGAACGTGGGGGGGTGTACTACGAGCAGTACTTC
- | TRBJ1-2 | - | TRBV12-2 | CASRLATRDRDRMTNYGYTF | TGTGCAAGTCGCTTAGCGACCCGGGACAGGGACCGAATGACAAACTATGGCTACACCTTC
- | TRBJ1-2 | - | TRBV30 | CAWSETGLNYGYTF | TGTGCCTGGAGTGAGACAGGCCTTAACTATGGCTACACCTTC
- | TRBJ1-2 | - | TRBV5-1 | CASSLSTSGTLTYGYTF | TGCGCCAGCAGCTTGTCTACCTCCGGGACACTAACCTATGGCTACACCTTC
TRBD1 | TRBJ1-4 | - | TRBV4-2 | CASSQSNTGAFREKLFF | TGTGCCAGCAGCCAATCCAATACAGGGGCGTTTAGGGAAAAACTGTTTTTT
- | TRBJ2-5 | - | TRBV4-2 | CASSQEPGTEGKTQYF | TGTGCCAGCAGCCAAGAACCCGGGACGGAGGGGAAGACCCAGTACTTC
- | TRBJ2-5 | - | TRBV9 | CASSVSGETQYF | TGTGCCAGCAGCGTAAGCGGAGAGACCCAGTACTTC
- | TRBJ2-2 | - | TRBV2 | CASRRVPLAGELFF | TGTGCCAGCAGGCGGGTCCCCTTGGCCGGGGAGCTGTTTTTT
- | TRBJ1-5 | - | TRBV2 | CASIGARGQPQHF | TGTGCCAGCATTGGGGCCAGGGGTCAGCCCCAGCATTTT
- | TRBJ1-1 | - | TRBV2 | CASSENGRRGEAFF | TGTGCCAGCAGTGAGAATGGCCGACGGGGTGAAGCTTTCTTT
- | TRBJ2-3 | - | TRBV9 | CASSPTWGHQIYTQYF | TGTGCCAGCAGCCCCACGTGGGGCCACCAAATTTATACGCAGTATTTT
- | TRBJ1-1 | - | TRBV13 | CASSSGLREAFF | TGTGCCAGCAGCTCTGGACTTAGAGAAGCTTTCTTT
- | TRBJ2-2 | - | TRBV5-1 | CASSLDSSNTGELFF | TGCGCCAGCAGTCTGGACAGTTCTAACACCGGGGAGCTGTTTTTT
TRBD2 | TRBJ2-1 | - | TRBV7-7 | CASSLVGRLAITNEQFF | TGTGCCAGCAGCTTAGTCGGACGACTAGCCATTACCAATGAGCAGTTCTTC
- | TRBJ1-4 | - | TRBV5-6 | CASSLLATNEKLFF | TGTGCCAGCAGCTTGCTTGCAACTAATGAAAAACTGTTTTTT
- | TRBJ2-3 | - | TRBV25-1 | CASGGFTQYF | TGTGCCAGCGGGGGGTTCACGCAGTATTTT
TRBD1 | TRBJ2-7 | - | TRBV6-6 | CASRDRDYPFYEQYF | TGTGCCAGCCGGGACAGAGATTACCCTTTCTACGAGCAGTACTTC
- | TRBJ1-5 | - | TRBV10-3 | CAISESGGADQPQHF | TGTGCCATCAGTGAGTCAGGTGGGGCCGATCAGCCCCAGCATTTT
TRBD1 | TRBJ1-3 | - | TRBV6-5 | CASSATGVSGNTIYF | TGTGCCAGCAGTGCCACAGGGGTCTCTGGAAACACCATATATTTT
- | TRBJ2-1 | - | TRBV18 | CASSSGPALEQFF | TGTGCCAGCTCATCAGGCCCCGCGCTTGAGCAGTTCTTC
- | TRBJ2-7 | - | TRBV30 | CAWSVPVLSYEQYF | TGTGCCTGGAGTGTTCCGGTTCTCTCCTACGAGCAGTACTTC
TRBD1 | TRBJ1-5 | - | TRBV27 | CASSLYFRGLGGNQPQHF | TGTGCCAGCAGTTTATATTTCAGGGGGCTGGGGGGCAATCAGCCCCAGCATTTT
TRBD1 | TRBJ2-2 | - | TRBV7-2 | CASSFPLGTGSTGELFF | TGTGCCAGCAGCTTCCCGCTTGGGACAGGGAGTACCGGGGAGCTGTTTTTT
TRBD2 | TRBJ2-1 | - | TRBV19 | CASSRRLAGGPVSYNEQFF | TGTGCCAGTAGTCGACGACTAGCGGGGGGGCCGGTCTCCTACAATGAGCAGTTCTTC
TRBD2 | TRBJ2-3 | - | TRBV5-8 | CASSFGAGAEGDTQYF | TGTGCCAGCAGCTTCGGAGCGGGGGCCGAGGGAGATACGCAGTATTTT
TRBD2 | TRBJ2-5 | - | TRBV27 | CASSLSPSGGQETQYF | TGTGCCAGCAGTTTATCTCCTAGCGGGGGCCAAGAGACCCAGTACTTC
- | TRBJ1-2 | - | TRBV4-3 | CASSLRGLQKSYTF | TGCGCCAGCAGCTTGAGAGGGTTGCAGAAGAGCTACACCTTC